The T cell receptor (beta chain) under discussion was sequenced for a study of control samples from healthy donors and cancer patients. This CDR3 has 13 residues. V was pared by 5 bases and J by 4 bases, with 9 bases between. Generated by immunoSEQ multiplex PCR, the TCRdb table keeps only in-frame clones and is missing some. The table has about 51,000 clones, 80% seen once; the top ten hold about 9.4%. Sequencing was carried out using blood. The V call is TRBV12-3 or TRBV12-4, the J call TRBJ1-5; no firm D call. This sequence was found in a man aged 65-85 years in good health. The CDR3 DNA sequence: TGTGCCAGCAGTCTACAACGTAATCAGCCCCAGCATTTT. This encodes CASSLQRNQPQHF.